A selection of T cell receptor beta chains follows, all from one sample in a study of shared clonotypes between healthy human individuals. Generated by immunoSEQ multiplex PCR, the TCRdb table keeps only in-frame clones and is missing some. The repertoire holds around 2,000,000 clones, 85% to 95% seen once, with 0.13% in the top ten. Sequenced sample: naive CD4+ T cells sorted from blood. The receptors derive from a man aged 18 to 29 in good health. Both conserved end residues are part of each CDR3. The D gene is left open where the match is weak. Clone size, where shown, is once, few, many, or a class for clones that have expanded.

V: TRBV6-5; size: .; D: TRBD1; J: TRBJ1-1; CDR3: CASLQGARVNTEAFF; DNA: TGTGCCAGCTTACAGGGGGCTAGGGTGAACACTGAAGCTTTCTTT
V: TRBV5-1; size: .; D: .; J: TRBJ2-5; CDR3: CASSYGRGPGETQYF; DNA: TGCGCCAGCAGCTATGGACGGGGGCCGGGAGAGACCCAGTACTTC
V: TRBV5-1; size: .; D: .; J: TRBJ2-3; CDR3: CASSLPGAGDTQYF; DNA: TGCGCCAGCAGCTTGCCAGGGGCTGGAGATACGCAGTATTTT
V: TRBV11-1; size: .; D: .; J: TRBJ1-2; CDR3: CASSLPGQTNYGYTF; DNA: TGTGCCAGCAGCTTACCCGGGCAGACAAACTATGGCTACACCTTC
V: TRBV6-6; size: few; D: TRBD1; J: TRBJ1-5; CDR3: CASRDRGGSNQPQHF; DNA: TGTGCCAGCAGGGACAGGGGGGGTAGCAATCAGCCCCAGCATTTT
V: TRBV28; size: .; D: .; J: TRBJ2-2; CDR3: CASSQHDLDHTGELFF; DNA: TGTGCCAGCAGTCAACACGACCTGGACCATACCGGGGAGCTGTTTTTT
V: TRBV6-5; size: .; D: .; J: TRBJ2-5; CDR3: CASSPLRGVETQYF; DNA: TGTGCCAGCAGTCCTCTCAGGGGAGTGGAGACCCAGTACTTC
V: TRBV5-4; size: .; D: TRBD1; J: TRBJ1-1; CDR3: CASSPGQVLGNTEAFF; DNA: TGTGCCAGCAGCCCCGGACAGGTTCTTGGGAACACTGAAGCTTTCTTT
V: TRBV9; size: .; D: TRBD1; J: TRBJ1-4; CDR3: CASSTGQGGEKLFF; DNA: TGTGCCAGCAGCACGGGACAGGGAGGGGAAAAACTGTTTTTT
V: TRBV7-2; size: .; D: TRBD1; J: TRBJ2-7; CDR3: CASSLAGTGGNEQYF; DNA: TGTGCCAGCAGCTTAGCCGGGACAGGGGGTAACGAGCAGTACTTC
V: TRBV23-1; size: .; D: TRBD1; J: TRBJ1-5; CDR3: CASSQAMPADRGKTYSNQPQHF; DNA: TGCGCCAGCAGTCAAGCAATGCCCGCGGACAGGGGGAAGACCTATAGCAATCAGCCCCAGCATTTT
V: TRBV18; size: .; D: .; J: TRBJ1-6; CDR3: CASSPDSYFNSPLHF; DNA: TGTGCCAGCTCACCGGATTCTTACTTTAATTCACCCCTCCACTTT
V: TRBV27; size: .; D: TRBD1; J: TRBJ1-2; CDR3: CASSFDRERVGYTF; DNA: TGTGCCAGCAGTTTCGACAGGGAGAGAGTTGGCTACACCTTC
V: TRBV18; size: .; D: .; J: TRBJ2-3; CDR3: CASSPGRLGDTQYF; DNA: TGTGCCAGCTCACCAGGAAGGTTGGGAGATACGCAGTATTTT
V: TRBV2; size: .; D: .; J: TRBJ2-1; CDR3: CASRGGMEYNEQFF; DNA: TGTGCCAGCAGGGGCGGGATGGAGTACAATGAGCAGTTCTTC
V: TRBV19; size: .; D: .; J: TRBJ1-5; CDR3: CASSPGTNSQPQHF; DNA: TGTGCCAGTAGTCCCGGGACAAATAGTCAGCCCCAGCATTTT
V: TRBV29-1; size: .; D: .; J: TRBJ2-2; CDR3: CSVEGLRDGELFF; DNA: TGCAGCGTTGAAGGCCTGCGGGACGGGGAGCTGTTTTTT
V: TRBV19; size: .; D: .; J: TRBJ1-2; CDR3: CASTGLGSSYGYTF; DNA: TGTGCCAGTACCGGATTGGGTTCCAGCTATGGCTACACCTTC
V: TRBV9; size: .; D: .; J: TRBJ1-4; CDR3: CASSVGRGTNEKLFF; DNA: TGTGCCAGCAGCGTCGGAAGGGGAACTAATGAAAAACTGTTTTTT
V: TRBV5-6; size: few; D: TRBD1; J: TRBJ2-7; CDR3: CASSLDGTGPYEQYF; DNA: TGTGCCAGCAGCTTGGATGGGACAGGGCCCTACGAGCAGTACTTC
V: TRBV5-1; size: once; D: TRBD1; J: TRBJ2-5; CDR3: CASSLAGQGVQETQYF; DNA: TGCGCCAGCAGCTTGGCAGGCCAGGGGGTCCAAGAGACCCAGTACTTC
V: TRBV5-1; size: .; D: .; J: TRBJ2-3; CDR3: CASHRQGTDTQYF; DNA: TGCGCCAGTCACCGACAGGGCACAGATACGCAGTATTTT
V: TRBV19; size: .; D: .; J: TRBJ2-3; CDR3: CASGRDAKDTQYF; DNA: TGTGCCAGCGGCCGGGACGCCAAAGATACGCAGTATTTT
V: TRBV30; size: .; D: .; J: TRBJ1-4; CDR3: CAGRFATNEKLFF; DNA: TGTGCCGGGAGGTTTGCAACTAATGAAAAACTGTTTTTT
V: TRBV11-3; size: .; D: TRBD2; J: TRBJ2-5; CDR3: CASSSGGGQETQYF; DNA: TGTGCCAGCAGTTCGGGAGGGGGACAAGAGACCCAGTACTTC
V: TRBV7-2; size: .; D: .; J: TRBJ1-3; CDR3: CASSPNAGGISGNTIYF; DNA: TGTGCCAGCAGCCCCAACGCCGGGGGCATATCTGGAAACACCATATATTTT
V: TRBV28; size: .; D: .; J: TRBJ1-1; CDR3: CASVHWGRGKDTEAFF; DNA: TGTGCCAGCGTGCACTGGGGCAGGGGAAAGGACACTGAAGCTTTCTTT
V: TRBV4-2; size: .; D: TRBD2; J: TRBJ2-2; CDR3: CASSQEGSGALPGELFF; DNA: TGTGCCAGCAGCCAAGAAGGGAGCGGGGCCCTCCCCGGGGAGCTGTTTTTT
V: TRBV7-2; size: .; D: .; J: TRBJ1-4; CDR3: CASSANGREKLFF; DNA: TGTGCCAGCAGCGCGAACGGCCGGGAAAAACTGTTTTTT
V: TRBV29-1; size: .; D: .; J: TRBJ2-2; CDR3: CSALDASDTGELFF; DNA: TGCAGCGCCCTTGACGCTAGCGACACCGGGGAGCTGTTTTTT
V: TRBV5-1; size: .; D: .; J: TRBJ2-1; CDR3: CASSGRGSLDNEQFF; DNA: TGCGCCAGCAGCGGAAGGGGCTCCCTTGACAATGAGCAGTTCTTC
V: TRBV5-1; size: .; D: .; J: TRBJ2-3; CDR3: CASSFQGGITDTQYF; DNA: TGCGCCAGCAGCTTCCAGGGGGGAATAACAGATACGCAGTATTTT
V: TRBV6-6; size: .; D: .; J: TRBJ1-4; CDR3: CASSYGGTNEKLFF; DNA: TGTGCCAGCAGTTACGGGGGAACTAATGAAAAACTGTTTTTT
V: TRBV27; size: .; D: .; J: TRBJ1-6; CDR3: CASTCLATLHF; DNA: TGTGCCAGCACTTGCCTTGCGACCCTCCACTTT
V: TRBV7-9; size: .; D: .; J: TRBJ1-3; CDR3: CASMGNSGNTIYF; DNA: TGTGCCAGCATGGGGAACTCTGGAAACACCATATATTTT
V: TRBV6-6; size: .; D: .; J: TRBJ1-6; CDR3: CASMGGSYNSPLHF; DNA: TGTGCCAGCATGGGTGGCTCCTATAATTCACCCCTCCACTTT
V: TRBV7-6; size: .; D: .; J: TRBJ1-1; CDR3: CASSPRPEAFF; DNA: TGTGCCAGCAGCCCCCGTCCTGAAGCTTTCTTT
V: TRBV28; size: .; D: TRBD1; J: TRBJ1-1; CDR3: CASSLGTGGRVNAEAFF; DNA: TGTGCCAGCAGTCTAGGGACAGGGGGCAGGGTGAACGCTGAAGCTTTCTTT
V: TRBV20-1; size: .; D: .; J: TRBJ1-1; CDR3: CSAGRGAEAFF; DNA: TGCAGTGCCGGACGGGGGGCTGAAGCTTTCTTT
V: TRBV7-9; size: once; D: TRBD1; J: TRBJ2-5; CDR3: CASSLNRQGAETQYF; DNA: TGTGCCAGCAGCTTGAACCGACAGGGGGCCGAGACCCAGTACTTC
V: TRBV7-9; size: .; D: TRBD1; J: TRBJ2-6; CDR3: CASRPTGANSGANVLTF; DNA: TGTGCCAGCAGGCCCACAGGGGCCAACTCTGGGGCCAACGTCCTGACTTTC
V: TRBV11-2; size: .; D: TRBD1; J: TRBJ2-7; CDR3: CASSWNLGTGTLEQYF; DNA: TGTGCCAGCAGCTGGAACCTCGGGACAGGGACTTTAGAGCAGTACTTC
V: TRBV7-2; size: .; D: .; J: TRBJ2-5; CDR3: CASSLETYQETQYF; DNA: TGTGCCAGCAGCTTAGAGACGTACCAAGAGACCCAGTACTTC
V: TRBV10-3; size: once; D: .; J: TRBJ1-1; CDR3: CAIGGGIVNTEAFF; DNA: TGTGCCATCGGGGGGGGTATAGTGAACACTGAAGCTTTCTTT
V: TRBV6-1; size: .; D: TRBD1; J: TRBJ1-5; CDR3: CAGSGQGVVQPQHF; DNA: TGTGCCGGATCGGGACAGGGGGTAGTCCAGCCCCAGCATTTT
V: TRBV6-6; size: once; D: TRBD1; J: TRBJ1-5; CDR3: CASRGQVNQPQHF; DNA: TGTGCCAGCAGGGGACAGGTCAATCAGCCCCAGCATTTT
V: TRBV5-1; size: .; D: .; J: TRBJ2-1; CDR3: CASSLAQTNEQFF; DNA: TGCGCCAGCAGCTTGGCACAGACCAATGAGCAGTTCTTC